This T cell receptor beta chain was identified during a study of identifying expanded T cells in peripheral blood. As for this clone: Its antigen is not identified.

Study-level points and caveats: Over two and four weeks, about 17 and 20 clones changed, versus around 1.2 between replicates. Variance in clone template counts between approximately two-week samples significantly increased with total template count across all healthy donors.

During the collection period, no donor immune events like infections were recorded. This CDR3 contains 16 residues. Between the trimmed V and J ends, which lost 5 bases and 8 bases, there was a span of 22 bases. Per the germline V gene, CDR1 is SEHNR and CDR2 is FQNEAQ (reference sequence). The protocol was immunoSEQ multiplex PCR, while the TCRdb copy is restricted to in-frame clones and leaves out a portion. This table has more than 90,000 clones, around 88% appearing once. The V and J genes are TRBV7-9 and TRBJ1-5; D may be TRBD1 (6 bases). The receptor comes from a person between 18 and 75 years old in good health. The sequencing input was blood. CDR3 nucleotide sequence: TGTGCCAGCAGCCGTACATTGGGGGGCGAGATTGAGCCCCAGCATTTT. Protein: CASSRTLGGEIEPQHF.